The clone carrying this T cell receptor (beta chain) was detected ten times or more. Its antigen is not known. This CDR3 spans 12 amino acids. The V gene's germline CDR1 is GTSNPN and CDR2 SVGIG (reference sequence). V was pared by 3 bases and J by 3 bases, with 6 bases between. Amplification of TCR beta CDR3 regions was performed using RNA transcripts as template. The HTBI primer set was used in a first-round RT-PCR of the TCR CDR3. TCRdb used MiXCR to reprocess the multiplex PCR reads, holding one entry per CDR3 protein. Altogether around 500,000 distinct CDR3 sequences are present, 15% to 20% being singletons, with the ten largest covering about 31%. This entry is derived from a study of T cells in Graves' hyperthyroidism and ophthalmopathy. Study-wide points: By a 13 V-J model, ophthalmopathy was set apart from stable hyperthyroidism.

Clinical symptoms, serum thyroxine, TRAb, thyroid ultrasound and orbital computed tomography established diagnosis. PBMCs were collected from an approximately 10 ml volume of fresh peripheral blood. Sequencing was performed on blood. This chain uses TRBV30 with TRBJ2-1; D remains unclear. The receptor was derived from a woman aged 25 to 45 with Graves' ophthalmopathy. CDR3 DNA sequence: TGTGCCTGGAGCCCATACTACAATGAGCAGTTCTTC. The encoded protein is CAWSPYYNEQFF.